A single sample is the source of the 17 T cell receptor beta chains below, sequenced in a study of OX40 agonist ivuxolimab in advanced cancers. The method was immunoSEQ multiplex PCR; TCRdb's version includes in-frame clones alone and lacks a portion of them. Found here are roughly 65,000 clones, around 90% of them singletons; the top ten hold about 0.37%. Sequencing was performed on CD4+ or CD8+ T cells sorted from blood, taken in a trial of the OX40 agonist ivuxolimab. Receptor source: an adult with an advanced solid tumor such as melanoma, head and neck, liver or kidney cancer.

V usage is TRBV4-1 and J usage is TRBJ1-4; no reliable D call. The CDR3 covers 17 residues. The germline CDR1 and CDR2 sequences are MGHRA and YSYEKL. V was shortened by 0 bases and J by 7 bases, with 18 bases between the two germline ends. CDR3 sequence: CASSQDATTKWGEKLFF. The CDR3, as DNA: TGCGCCAGCAGCCAAGATGCGACAACAAAATGGGGTGAAAAACTGTTTTTT.

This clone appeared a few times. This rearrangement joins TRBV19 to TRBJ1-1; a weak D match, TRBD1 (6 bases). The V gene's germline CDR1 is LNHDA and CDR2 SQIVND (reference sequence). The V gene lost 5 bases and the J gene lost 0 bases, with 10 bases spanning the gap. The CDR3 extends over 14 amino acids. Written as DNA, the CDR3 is TGTGCCAGTAGTTCACAGGGTATGAACACTGAAGCTTTCTTT. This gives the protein CASSSQGMNTEAFF.

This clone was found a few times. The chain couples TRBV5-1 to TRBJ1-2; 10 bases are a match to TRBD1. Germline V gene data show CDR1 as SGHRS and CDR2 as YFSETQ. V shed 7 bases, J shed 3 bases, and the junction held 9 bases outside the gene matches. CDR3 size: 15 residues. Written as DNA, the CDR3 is TGCGCCAGCTCCAGCGGAGGGACAGGGGACTATGGCTACACCTTC. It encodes CASSSGGTGDYGYTF. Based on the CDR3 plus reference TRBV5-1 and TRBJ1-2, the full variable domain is KAGVTQTPRYLIKTRGQQVTLSCSPISGHRSVSWYQQTPGQGLQFLFEYFSETQRNKGNFPGRFSGRQFSNSRSEMNVSTLELGDSALYLCASSSGGTGDYGYTFGSGTRLTVV.

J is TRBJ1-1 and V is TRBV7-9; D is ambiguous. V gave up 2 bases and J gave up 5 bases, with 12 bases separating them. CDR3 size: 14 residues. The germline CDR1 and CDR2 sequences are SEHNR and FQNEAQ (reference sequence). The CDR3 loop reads CASSLTGIVTEAFF. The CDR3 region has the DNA TGTGCCAGCAGCTTAACGGGGATCGTGACTGAAGCTTTCTTT. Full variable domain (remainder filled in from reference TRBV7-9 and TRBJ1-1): DTGVSQNPRHKITKRGQNVTFRCDPISEHNRLYWYRQTLGQGPEFLTYFQNEAQLEKSRLLSDRFSAERPKGSFSTLEIQRTEQGDSAMYLCASSLTGIVTEAFFGQGTRLTVV.

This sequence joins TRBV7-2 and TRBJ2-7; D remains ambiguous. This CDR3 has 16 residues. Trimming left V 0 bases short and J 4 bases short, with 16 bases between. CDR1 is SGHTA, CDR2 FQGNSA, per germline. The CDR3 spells CASSLAESRAPYEQYF. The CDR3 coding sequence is TGTGCCAGCAGCTTAGCGGAAAGCCGGGCCCCGTACGAGCAGTACTTC.

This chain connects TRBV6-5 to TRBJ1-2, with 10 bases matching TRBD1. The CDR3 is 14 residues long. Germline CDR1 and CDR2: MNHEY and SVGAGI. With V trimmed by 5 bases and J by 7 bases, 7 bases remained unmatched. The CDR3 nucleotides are TGTGCCAGCAGTCAAGGACAGGGGGTAGCTGGCTACACCTTC. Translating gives CASSQGQGVAGYTF.

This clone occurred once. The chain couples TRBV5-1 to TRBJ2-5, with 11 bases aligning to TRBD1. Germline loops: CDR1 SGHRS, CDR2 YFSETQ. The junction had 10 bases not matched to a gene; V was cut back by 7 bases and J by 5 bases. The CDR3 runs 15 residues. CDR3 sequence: CASFVGQGAGETQYF. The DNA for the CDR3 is TGCGCCAGCTTCGTAGGACAGGGGGCGGGTGAGACCCAGTACTTC.

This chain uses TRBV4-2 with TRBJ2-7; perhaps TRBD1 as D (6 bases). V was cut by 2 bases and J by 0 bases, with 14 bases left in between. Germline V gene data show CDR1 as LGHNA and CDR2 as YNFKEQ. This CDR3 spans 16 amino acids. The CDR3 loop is CASSQIGQGHSYEQYF. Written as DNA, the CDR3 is TGTGCCAGCAGCCAAATAGGGCAGGGGCACTCCTACGAGCAGTACTTC.

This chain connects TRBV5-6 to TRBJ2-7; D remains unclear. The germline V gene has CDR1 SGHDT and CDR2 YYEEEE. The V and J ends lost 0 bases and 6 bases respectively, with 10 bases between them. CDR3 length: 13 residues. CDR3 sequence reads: CASSLAVPSEQYF. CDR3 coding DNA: TGTGCCAGCAGCTTGGCGGTACCTAGCGAGCAGTACTTC.

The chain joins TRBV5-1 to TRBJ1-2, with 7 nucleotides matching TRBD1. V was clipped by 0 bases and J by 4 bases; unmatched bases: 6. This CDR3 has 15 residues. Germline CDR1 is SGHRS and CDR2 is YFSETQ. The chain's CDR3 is CASSLASSGGYGYTF. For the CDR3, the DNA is TGCGCCAGCAGCTTGGCTAGTTCAGGGGGCTATGGCTACACCTTC.

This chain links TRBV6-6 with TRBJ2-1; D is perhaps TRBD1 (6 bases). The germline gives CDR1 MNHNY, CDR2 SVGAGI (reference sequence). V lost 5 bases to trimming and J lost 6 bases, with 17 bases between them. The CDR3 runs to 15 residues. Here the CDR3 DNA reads TGTGCCAGCAGTGTCGGGACACGGAGAATCAATGAGCAGTTCTTC. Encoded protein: CASSVGTRRINEQFF.

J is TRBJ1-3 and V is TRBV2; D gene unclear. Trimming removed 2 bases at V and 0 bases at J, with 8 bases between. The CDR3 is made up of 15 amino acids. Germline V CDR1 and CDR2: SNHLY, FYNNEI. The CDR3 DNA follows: TGTGCCAGCAGTGAACCCGGAATCTCTGGAAACACCATATATTTT. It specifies CASSEPGISGNTIYF.

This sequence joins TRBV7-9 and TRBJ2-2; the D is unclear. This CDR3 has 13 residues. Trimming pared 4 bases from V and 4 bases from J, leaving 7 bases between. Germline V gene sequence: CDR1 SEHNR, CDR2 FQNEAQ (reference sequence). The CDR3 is CASSSQSTGELFF. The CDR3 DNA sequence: TGTGCCAGCAGCTCACAGAGCACCGGGGAGCTGTTTTTT.

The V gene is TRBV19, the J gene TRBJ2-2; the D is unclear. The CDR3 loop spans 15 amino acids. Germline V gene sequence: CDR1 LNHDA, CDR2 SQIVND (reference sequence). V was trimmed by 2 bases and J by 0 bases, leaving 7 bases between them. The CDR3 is CASSIITANTGELFF. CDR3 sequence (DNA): TGTGCCAGTAGTATAATTACAGCGAACACCGGGGAGCTGTTTTTT.

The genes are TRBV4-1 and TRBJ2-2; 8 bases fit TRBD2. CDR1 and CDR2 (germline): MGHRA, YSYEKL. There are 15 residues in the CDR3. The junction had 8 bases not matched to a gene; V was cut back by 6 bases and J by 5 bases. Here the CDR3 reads CASSLLRGETGELFF. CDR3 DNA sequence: TGCGCCAGCAGTCTTCTGCGGGGGGAAACCGGGGAGCTGTTTTTT.

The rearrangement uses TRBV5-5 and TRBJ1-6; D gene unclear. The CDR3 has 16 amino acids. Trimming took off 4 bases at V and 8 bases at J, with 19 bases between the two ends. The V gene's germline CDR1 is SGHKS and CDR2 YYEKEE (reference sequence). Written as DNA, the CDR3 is TGTGCCAGCAGCACTGGCAGGAGGGAAAGATATTCACCCCTCCACTTT. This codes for CASSTGRRERYSPLHF.

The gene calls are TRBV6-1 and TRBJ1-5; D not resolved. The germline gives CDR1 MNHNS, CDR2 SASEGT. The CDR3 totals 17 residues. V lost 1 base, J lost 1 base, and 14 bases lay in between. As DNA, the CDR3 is TGTGCCAGCAGTGAAGGACATGCGCGGTCGAGCAATCAGCCCCAGCATTTT. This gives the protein CASSEGHARSSNQPQHF.